This T cell receptor beta chain was profiled in a study of molecular identifiers for immune sequencing clone quantification. At the level of the study: In replicates, RNA taken from 20,000 or 100,000 naive CD8 cells was divided five ways, and four portions underwent sequencing.

Listed TCR primers, together with previously described methods, were used for the bulk TCR libraries. TCRdb re-called the PCR reads through MiXCR, storing one row per CDR3 protein. The sample consists of more than 450,000 distinct CDR3 sequences, 20% to 25% of them appearing once. For this clonotype: The antigen is unknown. A much larger clone lies a single base off, so this may be a read error.

Study-wide results and caveats: Amid more than 800,000 naive cells, spiked Jurkat TCR RNA from one cell was reportedly still detectable. Sizes of highly expanded clones could be underestimated through identical TCRs sharing a barcode.

This CDR3 is 13 amino acids long. Germline CDR1 SQVTM, CDR2 ANQGSEA. Input material: naive CD8+ T cells from blood, with Jurkat cell RNA spiked in. Subset of the sample: FACS-sorted CD8+CD4-CCR7+CD45RA+ naive T cells. The gene calls are TRBV29-1 and TRBJ2-7; D gene uncertain. The TCR was taken from a human donor in good health. Some libraries in this study had Jurkat cell RNA spiked in. The CDR3, as DNA: TGCAGCGTTTCTTTGGCAGGCCCCTACGGGCAGTACTTC. As protein: CSVSLAGPYGQYF.